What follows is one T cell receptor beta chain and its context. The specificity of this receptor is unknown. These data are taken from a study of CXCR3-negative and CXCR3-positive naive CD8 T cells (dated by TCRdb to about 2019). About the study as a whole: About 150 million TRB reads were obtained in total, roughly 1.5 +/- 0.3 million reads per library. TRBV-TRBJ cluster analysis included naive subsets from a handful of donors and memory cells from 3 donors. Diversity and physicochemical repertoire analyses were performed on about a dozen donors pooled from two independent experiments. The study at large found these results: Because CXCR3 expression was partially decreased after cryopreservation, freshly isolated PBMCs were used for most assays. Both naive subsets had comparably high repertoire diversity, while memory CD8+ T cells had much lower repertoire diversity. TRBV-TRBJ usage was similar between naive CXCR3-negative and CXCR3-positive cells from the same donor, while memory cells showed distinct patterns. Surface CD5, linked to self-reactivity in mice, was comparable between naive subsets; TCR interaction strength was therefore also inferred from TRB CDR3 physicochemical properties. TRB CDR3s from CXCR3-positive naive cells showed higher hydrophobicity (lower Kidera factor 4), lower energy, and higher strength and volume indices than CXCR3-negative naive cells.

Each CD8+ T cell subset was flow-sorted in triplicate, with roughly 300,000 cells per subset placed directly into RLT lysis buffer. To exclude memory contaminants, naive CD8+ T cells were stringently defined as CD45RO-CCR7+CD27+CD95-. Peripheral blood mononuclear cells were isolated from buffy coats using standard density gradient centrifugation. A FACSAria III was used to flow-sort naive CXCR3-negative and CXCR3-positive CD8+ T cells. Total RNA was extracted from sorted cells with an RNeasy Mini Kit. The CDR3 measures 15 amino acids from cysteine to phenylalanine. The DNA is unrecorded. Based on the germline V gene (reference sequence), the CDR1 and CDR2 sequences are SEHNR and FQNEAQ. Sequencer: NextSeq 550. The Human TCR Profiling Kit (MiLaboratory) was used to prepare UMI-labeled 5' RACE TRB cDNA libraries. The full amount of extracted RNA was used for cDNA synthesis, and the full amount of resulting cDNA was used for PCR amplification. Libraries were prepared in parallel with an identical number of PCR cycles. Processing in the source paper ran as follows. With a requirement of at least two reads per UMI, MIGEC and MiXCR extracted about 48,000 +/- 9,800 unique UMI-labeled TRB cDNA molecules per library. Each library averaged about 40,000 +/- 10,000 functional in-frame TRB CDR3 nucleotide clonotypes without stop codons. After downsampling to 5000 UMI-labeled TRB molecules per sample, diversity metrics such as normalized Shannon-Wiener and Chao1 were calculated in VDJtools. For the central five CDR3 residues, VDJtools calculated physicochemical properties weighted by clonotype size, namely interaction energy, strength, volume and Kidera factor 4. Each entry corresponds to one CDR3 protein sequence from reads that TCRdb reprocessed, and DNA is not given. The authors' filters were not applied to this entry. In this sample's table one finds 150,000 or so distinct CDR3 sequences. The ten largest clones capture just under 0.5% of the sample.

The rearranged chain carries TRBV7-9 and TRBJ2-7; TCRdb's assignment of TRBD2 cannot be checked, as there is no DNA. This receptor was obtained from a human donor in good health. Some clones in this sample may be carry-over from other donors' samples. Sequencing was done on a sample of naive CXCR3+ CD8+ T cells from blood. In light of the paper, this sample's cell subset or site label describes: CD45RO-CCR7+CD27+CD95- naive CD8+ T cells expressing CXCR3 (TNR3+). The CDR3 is CASSPGLAVTYEQYF.